This T cell receptor beta chain was documented in a study of shared clonotypes between healthy human individuals. In regard to this clone: As yet, its antigen is unknown.

Study-level points and caveats: Investigators collected only blood, and repertoires in tissues likely differ. Estimated richness values were generally larger in naive subsets than in memory subsets. Clonotype sharing among donors, it was expected, would be affected by sequencing depth.

Naive CD8 cells comprised CD45RO-negative, CCR7-positively selected cells, excluding terminally differentiated effector memory CD45RA+ cells. Each of the donors was a healthy adult who was HIV-negative and had not had a recent acute infection or vaccination. The V gene's germline CDR1 is SGHTA and CDR2 FQGTGA. The V and J ends lost 8 bases and 2 bases respectively, with 14 bases between them. The CDR3 consists of 14 residues. TCRdb's table, derived via immunoSEQ multiplex PCR, lists solely in-frame clones and lacks some. The sample gives around 2.1 million clones, about 92% of which show up once; roughly 1.8% is in the top ten.

V and J are TRBV7-3 and TRBJ2-3; tentative D call: TRBD2 (5 bases). Sequencing input: naive CD8+ T cells from PBMCs. This receptor was obtained from a man between 18 and 35 years old in good health. Some clones in this sample may be carry-over from other donors' samples. As DNA, the CDR3 is TGTGCCAGCGGGGAAGGAGGTCTCACAGATACGCAGTATTTT. It codes for CASGEGGLTDTQYF.